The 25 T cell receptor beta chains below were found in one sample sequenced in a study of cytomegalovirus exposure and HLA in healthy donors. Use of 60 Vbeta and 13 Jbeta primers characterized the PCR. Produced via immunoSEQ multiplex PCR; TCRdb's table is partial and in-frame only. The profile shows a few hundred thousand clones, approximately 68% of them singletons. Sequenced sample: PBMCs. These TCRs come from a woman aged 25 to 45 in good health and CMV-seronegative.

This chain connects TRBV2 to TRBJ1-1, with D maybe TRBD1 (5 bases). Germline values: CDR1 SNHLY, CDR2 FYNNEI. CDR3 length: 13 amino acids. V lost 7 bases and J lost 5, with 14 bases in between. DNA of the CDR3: TGTGCCAGCACGAAACAGGTGGAGACTGAAGCTTTCTTT. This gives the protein CASTKQVETEAFF. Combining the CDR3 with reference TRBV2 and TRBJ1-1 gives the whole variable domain EPEVTQTPSHQVTQMGQEVILRCVPISNHLYFYWYRQILGQKVEFLVSFYNNEISEKSEIFDDQFSVERPDGSNFTLKIRSTKLEDSAMYFCASTKQVETEAFFGQGTRLTVV.

CDR3 loop: CASSVNSGTEAFF. The CDR3 DNA follows: TGCGCCAGCAGCGTTAACAGCGGCACTGAAGCTTTCTTT. This chain uses TRBV5-1 with TRBJ1-1; no definite D call. There are 13 residues in the CDR3. CDR1 SGHRS and CDR2 YFSETQ come from the germline V gene. The ends were cut back, 4 bases at V and 4 bases at J, with 11 bases in the middle.

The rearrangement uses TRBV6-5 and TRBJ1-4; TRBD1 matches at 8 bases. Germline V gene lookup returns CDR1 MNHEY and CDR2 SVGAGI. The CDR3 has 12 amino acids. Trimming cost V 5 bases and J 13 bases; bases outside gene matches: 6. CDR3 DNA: TGTGCCAGCAGTGTAGTGACAGGGGCACTGTTTTTT. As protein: CASSVVTGALFF.

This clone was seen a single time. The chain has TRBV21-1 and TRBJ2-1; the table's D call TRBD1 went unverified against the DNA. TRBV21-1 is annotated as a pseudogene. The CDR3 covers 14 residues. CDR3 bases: TGTGCCAGCACCGTCGGGCCAAGGGGATATGAGCAGTTCTTC. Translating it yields CASTVGPRGYEQFF.

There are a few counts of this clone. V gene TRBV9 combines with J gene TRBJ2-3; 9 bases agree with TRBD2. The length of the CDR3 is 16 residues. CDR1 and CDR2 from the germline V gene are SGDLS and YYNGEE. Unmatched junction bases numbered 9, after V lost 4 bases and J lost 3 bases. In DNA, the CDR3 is TGTGCCAGCAGCTCTCGACTAGCGGCAGTTACAGATACGCAGTATTTT. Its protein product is CASSSRLAAVTDTQYF.

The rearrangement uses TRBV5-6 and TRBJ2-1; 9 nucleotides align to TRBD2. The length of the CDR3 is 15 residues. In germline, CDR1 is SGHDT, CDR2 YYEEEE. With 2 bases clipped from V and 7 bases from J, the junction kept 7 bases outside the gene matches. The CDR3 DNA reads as TGTGCCAGCAGCTTATTTCTAGCGGGATTGAATGAGCAGTTCTTC. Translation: CASSLFLAGLNEQFF.

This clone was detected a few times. The CDR3 loop is CASSLDPGVFTGELFF. The CDR3 DNA reads TGTGCCAGCAGCTTAGACCCGGGGGTATTTACCGGGGAGCTGTTTTTT. This chain links TRBV11-3 with TRBJ2-2, with a possible D match to TRBD2 (6 bases). This CDR3 contains 16 residues. Per germline, CDR1 SGHNT and CDR2 YENEEA. Trimming took off 0 bases at V and 5 bases at J, with 13 bases between the two ends.

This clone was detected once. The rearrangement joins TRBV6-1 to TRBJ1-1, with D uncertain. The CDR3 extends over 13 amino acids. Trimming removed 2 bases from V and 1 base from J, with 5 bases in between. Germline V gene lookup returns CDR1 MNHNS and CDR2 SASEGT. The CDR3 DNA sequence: TGTGCCAGCAGTGAATTTAAGAACACTGAAGCTTTCTTT. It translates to CASSEFKNTEAFF.

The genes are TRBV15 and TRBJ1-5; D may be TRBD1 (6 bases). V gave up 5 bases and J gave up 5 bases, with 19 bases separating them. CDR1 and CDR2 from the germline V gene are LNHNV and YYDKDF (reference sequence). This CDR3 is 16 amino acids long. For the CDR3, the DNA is TGTGCCACCAGCTCATCCGGGACACGGCCCGATCAGCCCCAGCATTTT. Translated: CATSSSGTRPDQPQHF.

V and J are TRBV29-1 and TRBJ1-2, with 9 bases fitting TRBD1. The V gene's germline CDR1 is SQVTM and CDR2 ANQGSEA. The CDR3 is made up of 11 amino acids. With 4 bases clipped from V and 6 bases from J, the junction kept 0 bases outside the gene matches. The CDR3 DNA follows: TGCAGCGTTGGACAGGGGGATGGCTACACCTTC. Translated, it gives CSVGQGDGYTF.

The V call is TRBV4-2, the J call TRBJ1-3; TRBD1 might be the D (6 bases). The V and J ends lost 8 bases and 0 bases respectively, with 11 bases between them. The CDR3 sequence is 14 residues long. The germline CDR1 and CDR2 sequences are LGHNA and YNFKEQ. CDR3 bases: TGTGCCAGCCTCTCGGACAGCTCTGGAAACACCATATATTTT. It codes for CASLSDSSGNTIYF.

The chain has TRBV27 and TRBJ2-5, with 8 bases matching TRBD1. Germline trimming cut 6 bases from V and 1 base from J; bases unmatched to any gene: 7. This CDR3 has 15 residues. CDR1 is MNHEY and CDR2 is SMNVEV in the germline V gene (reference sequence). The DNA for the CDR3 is TGTGCCAGCAGGGCCGGGACAGGTTCCCAAGAGACCCAGTACTTC. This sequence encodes CASRAGTGSQETQYF.

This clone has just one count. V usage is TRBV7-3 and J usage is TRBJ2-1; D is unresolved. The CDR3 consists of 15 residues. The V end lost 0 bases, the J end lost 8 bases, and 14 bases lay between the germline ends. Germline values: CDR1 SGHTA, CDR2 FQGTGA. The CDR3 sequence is CASSLTSYGFDEQFF. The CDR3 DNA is TGTGCCAGCAGCTTAACGTCCTACGGTTTCGATGAGCAGTTCTTC.

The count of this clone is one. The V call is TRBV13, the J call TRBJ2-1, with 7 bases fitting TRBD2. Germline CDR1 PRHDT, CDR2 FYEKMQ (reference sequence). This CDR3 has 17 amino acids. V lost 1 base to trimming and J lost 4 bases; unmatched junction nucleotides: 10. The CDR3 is CASSLDGRSGTYNEQFF. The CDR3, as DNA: TGTGCCAGCAGCTTAGACGGGAGGAGCGGGACGTACAATGAGCAGTTCTTC.

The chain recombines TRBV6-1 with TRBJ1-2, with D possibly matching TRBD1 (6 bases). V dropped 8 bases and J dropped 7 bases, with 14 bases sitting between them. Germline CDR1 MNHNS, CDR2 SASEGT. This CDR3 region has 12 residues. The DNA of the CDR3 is TGTGCCAGCGAGAGGGACATTCGTGGCTACACCTTC. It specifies CASERDIRGYTF.

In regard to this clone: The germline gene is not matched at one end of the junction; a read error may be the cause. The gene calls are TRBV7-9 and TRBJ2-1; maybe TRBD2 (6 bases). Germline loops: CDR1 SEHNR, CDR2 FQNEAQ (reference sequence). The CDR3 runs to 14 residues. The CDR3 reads CANSPLAANNEQFF. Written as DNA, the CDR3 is TGTGCCAACAGCCCATTAGCGGCTAACAATGAGCAGTTCTTC.

The CDR3 DNA is TGTGCCAGCAGCCCCGTCAGGGACTGGAACACTGAAGCTTTCTTT. Amino acid sequence: CASSPVRDWNTEAFF. This rearrangement joins TRBV7-9 to TRBJ1-1, with D perhaps TRBD1 (5 bases). V was cut by 5 bases and J by 1 base, with 14 bases left in between. The CDR3 has 15 amino acids. The germline gives CDR1 SEHNR, CDR2 FQNEAQ (reference sequence). Full variable domain (missing parts from reference TRBV7-9 and TRBJ1-1): DTGVSQNPRHKITKRGQNVTFRCDPISEHNRLYWYRQTLGQGPEFLTYFQNEAQLEKSRLLSDRFSAERPKGSFSTLEIQRTEQGDSAMYLCASSPVRDWNTEAFFGQGTRLTVV.

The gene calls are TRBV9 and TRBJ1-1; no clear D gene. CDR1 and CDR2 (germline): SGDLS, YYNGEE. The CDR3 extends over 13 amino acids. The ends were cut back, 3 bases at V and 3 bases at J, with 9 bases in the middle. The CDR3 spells CASSGGVHTEAFF. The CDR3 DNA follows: TGTGCCAGCAGCGGCGGAGTCCACACTGAAGCTTTCTTT. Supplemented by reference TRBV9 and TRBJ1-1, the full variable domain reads DSGVTQTPKHLITATGQRVTLRCSPRSGDLSVYWYQQSLDQGLQFLIQYYNGEERAKGNILERFSAQQFPDLHSELNLSSLELGDSALYFCASSGGVHTEAFFGQGTRLTVV.

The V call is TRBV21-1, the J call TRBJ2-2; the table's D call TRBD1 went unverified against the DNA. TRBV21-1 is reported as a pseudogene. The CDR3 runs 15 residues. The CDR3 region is CASSQGTGGNGELFF. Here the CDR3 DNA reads TGTGCCAGCAGCCAGGGGACAGGGGGAAATGGGGAGCTGTTTTTT.

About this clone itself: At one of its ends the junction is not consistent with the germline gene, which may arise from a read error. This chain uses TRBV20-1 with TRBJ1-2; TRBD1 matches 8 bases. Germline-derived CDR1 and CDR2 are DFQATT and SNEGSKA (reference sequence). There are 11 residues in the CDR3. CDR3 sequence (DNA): TGCAGTGCTAGACAAGGGCCACAGGGGGCCTTC. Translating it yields CSARQGPQGAF.

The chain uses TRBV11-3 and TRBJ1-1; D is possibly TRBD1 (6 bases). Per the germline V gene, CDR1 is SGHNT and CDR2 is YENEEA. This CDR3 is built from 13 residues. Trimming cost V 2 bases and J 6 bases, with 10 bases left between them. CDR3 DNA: TGTGCCAGCAGCTTACAGGGGTATGCTGAAGCTTTCTTT. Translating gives CASSLQGYAEAFF. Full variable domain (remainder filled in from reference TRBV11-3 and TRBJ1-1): EAGVVQSPRYKIIEKKQPVAFWCNPISGHNTLYWYLQNLGQGPELLIRYENEEAVDDSQLPKDRFSAERLKGVDSTLKIQPAELGDSAVYLCASSLQGYAEAFFGQGTRLTVV.

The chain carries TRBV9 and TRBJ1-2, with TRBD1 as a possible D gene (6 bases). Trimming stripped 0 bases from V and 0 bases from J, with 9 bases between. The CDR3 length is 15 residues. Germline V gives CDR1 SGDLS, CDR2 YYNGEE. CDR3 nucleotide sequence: TGTGCCAGCAGCGTAGGGGCAGGGGCTAACTATGGCTACACCTTC. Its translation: CASSVGAGANYGYTF.

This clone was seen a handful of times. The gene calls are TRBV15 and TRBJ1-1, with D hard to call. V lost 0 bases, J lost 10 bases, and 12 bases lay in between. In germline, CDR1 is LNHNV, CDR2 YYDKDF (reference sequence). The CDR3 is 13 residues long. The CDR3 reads CATSRDPGERAFF. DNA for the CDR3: TGTGCCACCAGCAGAGATCCGGGAGAAAGAGCTTTCTTT.

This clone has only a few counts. The CDR3 DNA follows: TGTGCCAGCAGCTTAGCCGGGGCCTACGAGCAGTACTTC. Translating it yields CASSLAGAYEQYF. The rearrangement uses TRBV7-6 and TRBJ2-7, with a tentative D call TRBD2 (5 bases). Germline lookup yields CDR1 SGHVS and CDR2 FNYEAQ. CDR3 length: 13 residues. V shed 0 bases and J shed 2 bases, with 5 bases lying between them.

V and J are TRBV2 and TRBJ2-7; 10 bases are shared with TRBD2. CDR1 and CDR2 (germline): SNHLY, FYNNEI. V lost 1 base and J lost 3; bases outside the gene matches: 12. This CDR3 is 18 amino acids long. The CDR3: CASSEEGAASGSGYEQYF. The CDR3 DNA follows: TGTGCCAGCAGTGAAGAGGGGGCGGCTAGCGGGAGTGGCTACGAGCAGTACTTC.